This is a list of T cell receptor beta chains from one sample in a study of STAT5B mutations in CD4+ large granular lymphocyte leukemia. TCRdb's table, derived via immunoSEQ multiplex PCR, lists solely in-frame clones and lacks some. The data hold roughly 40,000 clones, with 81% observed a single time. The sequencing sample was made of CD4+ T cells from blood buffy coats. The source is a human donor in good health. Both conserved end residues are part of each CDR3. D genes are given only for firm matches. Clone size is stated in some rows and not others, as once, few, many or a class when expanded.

CDR3nt: TGTGCCAGCAGTGAAACTGGCACTGAAGCTTTCTTT
CDR3aa: CASSETGTEAFF
abundance: once
j_gene: TRBJ1-1
v_gene: TRBV2
d_gene: -

CDR3nt: TGTGCCAGCAGCTTAGTCGGGGAGTCTGTCTATGGCTACACCTTC
CDR3aa: CASSLVGESVYGYTF
abundance: -
j_gene: TRBJ1-2
v_gene: TRBV13
d_gene: -

CDR3nt: TGTGCCAACGGACAGGGGATTAGTTCACCCCTCCACTTT
CDR3aa: CANGQGISSPLHF
abundance: few
j_gene: TRBJ1-6
v_gene: TRBV10-3
d_gene: TRBD1

CDR3nt: TGTGCCAGCAGTCCGGTGACAGGGGGAAACACCTTC
CDR3aa: CASSPVTGGNTF
abundance: -
j_gene: TRBJ1-2
v_gene: TRBV25-1
d_gene: TRBD1

CDR3nt: TGCGCCAGCAGCGTACAAGAGACCCAGTACTTC
CDR3aa: CASSVQETQYF
abundance: -
j_gene: TRBJ2-5
v_gene: TRBV5-1
d_gene: -

CDR3nt: TGCGCCAGCAGCGCCCTTGGGGAATTTAATTCACCCCTCCACTTT
CDR3aa: CASSALGEFNSPLHF
abundance: -
j_gene: TRBJ1-6
v_gene: TRBV5-1
d_gene: -

CDR3nt: TGTGCCAGCAGCTTAGGTTCGGGGAGATGGACTGAAGCTTTCTTT
CDR3aa: CASSLGSGRWTEAFF
abundance: -
j_gene: TRBJ1-1
v_gene: TRBV7-2
d_gene: -

CDR3nt: TGCGCCAGCAGCTCGAGGGGTGATGAAGCTTTCTTT
CDR3aa: CASSSRGDEAFF
abundance: -
j_gene: TRBJ1-1
v_gene: TRBV5-1
d_gene: -

CDR3nt: TGTGCCAGCAGCTATAGCGGGGGGGGTACAGATACGCAGTATTTT
CDR3aa: CASSYSGGGTDTQYF
abundance: -
j_gene: TRBJ2-3
v_gene: TRBV9
d_gene: TRBD2

CDR3nt: TGTGCCATCAGTGAGAACACCGGGGAGCTGTTTTTT
CDR3aa: CAISENTGELFF
abundance: -
j_gene: TRBJ2-2
v_gene: TRBV10-3
d_gene: -

CDR3nt: TGCGCCAGCAGCCCGGGAGGTACATTAAATGAAAAACTGTTTTTT
CDR3aa: CASSPGGTLNEKLFF
abundance: few
j_gene: TRBJ1-4
v_gene: TRBV5-1
d_gene: -

CDR3nt: TGTGCCAGTAGTATAGCCGGCGGGGGACAGGGGGCGGGGGAGCAGTACTTC
CDR3aa: CASSIAGGGQGAGEQYF
abundance: -
j_gene: TRBJ2-7
v_gene: TRBV19
d_gene: TRBD1

CDR3nt: TGTGCCAGCAGCCTATGGGGGGGACAGGGCTCTGAAAAACTGTTTTTT
CDR3aa: CASSLWGGQGSEKLFF
abundance: -
j_gene: TRBJ1-4
v_gene: TRBV28
d_gene: TRBD1

CDR3nt: TGTGCCAGCAGCTTAGTCCCGCTGGAGAGCGCGAACACCGGGGAGCTGTTTTTT
CDR3aa: CASSLVPLESANTGELFF
abundance: -
j_gene: TRBJ2-2
v_gene: TRBV11-2
d_gene: -

CDR3nt: TGTGCCAGCAGGCGACAGAGAAATAGCAATCAGCCCCAGCATTTT
CDR3aa: CASRRQRNSNQPQHF
abundance: few
j_gene: TRBJ1-5
v_gene: TRBV6-5
d_gene: -

CDR3nt: TGTGCCAGCAGCGAAATGGCGGGAGCTAGCACAGATACGCAGTATTTT
CDR3aa: CASSEMAGASTDTQYF
abundance: -
j_gene: TRBJ2-3
v_gene: TRBV7-8
d_gene: TRBD2

CDR3nt: TGTGCCAGCAGTTCGGGACAGGGGTCCAACGAGCAGTACTTC
CDR3aa: CASSSGQGSNEQYF
abundance: -
j_gene: TRBJ2-7
v_gene: TRBV7-6
d_gene: TRBD1

CDR3nt: TGCACCAGCAGCCCCCTGGCGGCTAGCGGACAAGAGACCCAGTACTTC
CDR3aa: CTSSPLAASGQETQYF
abundance: -
j_gene: TRBJ2-5
v_gene: TRBV1
d_gene: -

CDR3nt: TGTGCCAGCAGCCCACAGGGGAGCCCTGGGGCCAACGTCCTGACTTTC
CDR3aa: CASSPQGSPGANVLTF
abundance: -
j_gene: TRBJ2-6
v_gene: TRBV9
d_gene: TRBD1

CDR3nt: TGTGCCAGCAGTGTTGCTACAGATACGCAGTATTTT
CDR3aa: CASSVATDTQYF
abundance: -
j_gene: TRBJ2-3
v_gene: TRBV2
d_gene: -

CDR3nt: TGTGCCAGCAGTTTGTGGGGGGGCCAGCCCCAGCATTTT
CDR3aa: CASSLWGGQPQHF
abundance: -
j_gene: TRBJ1-5
v_gene: TRBV28
d_gene: -

CDR3nt: TGTGCCAGCAGTGATGGACTAGGAGGCACAGATACGCAGTATTTT
CDR3aa: CASSDGLGGTDTQYF
abundance: -
j_gene: TRBJ2-3
v_gene: TRBV7-7
d_gene: TRBD2

CDR3nt: TGTGCCAGCAGGGGAGAATGGGAGACCCAGTACTTC
CDR3aa: CASRGEWETQYF
abundance: -
j_gene: TRBJ2-5
v_gene: TRBV6-1
d_gene: -

CDR3nt: TGTGCCAGCAGTGACGAGGGCCAGCGGCAAGAGACCCAGTACTTC
CDR3aa: CASSDEGQRQETQYF
abundance: -
j_gene: TRBJ2-5
v_gene: TRBV2
d_gene: -

CDR3nt: TGTGCCAGCAGCTTGTCCGGCAGGCTACTCGGAAACACCATATATTTT
CDR3aa: CASSLSGRLLGNTIYF
abundance: -
j_gene: TRBJ1-3
v_gene: TRBV5-5
d_gene: -

CDR3nt: TGTGCCAGGACAGCGGGATACAATGAGCAGTTCTTC
CDR3aa: CARTAGYNEQFF
abundance: -
j_gene: TRBJ2-1
v_gene: TRBV21-1
d_gene: -

CDR3nt: TGTGCCAGTAGTATAGATCTTTGGGGCAGAAGTCAAGAGACCCAGTACTTC
CDR3aa: CASSIDLWGRSQETQYF
abundance: -
j_gene: TRBJ2-5
v_gene: TRBV19
d_gene: -

CDR3nt: TGTGCCAGCAGCTTGGAGGGGGCGGTAGGGACTGAAGCTTTCTTT
CDR3aa: CASSLEGAVGTEAFF
abundance: -
j_gene: TRBJ1-1
v_gene: TRBV5-4
d_gene: TRBD1

CDR3nt: TGTGCCAGCAGGGGTTCCGAGGGTCAGAGCAATCAGCCCCAGCATTTT
CDR3aa: CASRGSEGQSNQPQHF
abundance: -
j_gene: TRBJ1-5
v_gene: TRBV28
d_gene: -

CDR3nt: TGTGCCAGCAGCTTGAACAGATTGTCGGGTATGACTGAAGCTTTCTTT
CDR3aa: CASSLNRLSGMTEAFF
abundance: -
j_gene: TRBJ1-1
v_gene: TRBV5-4
d_gene: -

CDR3nt: TGTGCCAGCAGAGCCGGGACAGGGATTTTGGAGCAGTTCTTC
CDR3aa: CASRAGTGILEQFF
abundance: -
j_gene: TRBJ2-1
v_gene: TRBV2
d_gene: TRBD1

CDR3nt: TGTGCCAGCAGCCCACGGACTAGCGGGCTTACCTACGAGCAGTACTTC
CDR3aa: CASSPRTSGLTYEQYF
abundance: -
j_gene: TRBJ2-7
v_gene: TRBV11-2
d_gene: TRBD2

CDR3nt: TGTGCCAGCAGCTACTTTTTTTACTCTGGGGCCAACGTCCTGACTTTC
CDR3aa: CASSYFFYSGANVLTF
abundance: once
j_gene: TRBJ2-6
v_gene: TRBV11-3
d_gene: -

CDR3nt: TGTGCCAGCAGCCCGGTCGTAGGAAACACCATATATTTT
CDR3aa: CASSPVVGNTIYF
abundance: few
j_gene: TRBJ1-3
v_gene: TRBV7-3
d_gene: -

CDR3nt: TGTGCCTGGAGTGTAGCCGGGCCTGAAGCTTTCTTT
CDR3aa: CAWSVAGPEAFF
abundance: -
j_gene: TRBJ1-1
v_gene: TRBV30
d_gene: -

CDR3nt: TGTGCCATCAGTGAGTCGGCAGGAGAAGAGCAGTACTTC
CDR3aa: CAISESAGEEQYF
abundance: once
j_gene: TRBJ2-7
v_gene: TRBV10-3
d_gene: -

CDR3nt: TGTGCCAGCAGGCTGGGACAGGGGCTTAATTCACCCCTCCACTTT
CDR3aa: CASRLGQGLNSPLHF
abundance: -
j_gene: TRBJ1-6
v_gene: TRBV28
d_gene: TRBD1

CDR3nt: TGTGCCAGCACCGAGGGGGTAGGCCCGGGCCGGGGAGAGACCCAGTACTTC
CDR3aa: CASTEGVGPGRGETQYF
abundance: -
j_gene: TRBJ2-5
v_gene: TRBV2
d_gene: -

CDR3nt: TGTGCCAGCAGCTGGGGGGCCTCGAACACCGGGGAGCTGTTTTTT
CDR3aa: CASSWGASNTGELFF
abundance: -
j_gene: TRBJ2-2
v_gene: TRBV11-3
d_gene: -

CDR3nt: TGTGCCATCAGTGCCTTAGGCAGGGGGTCTGGAAACACCATATATTTT
CDR3aa: CAISALGRGSGNTIYF
abundance: -
j_gene: TRBJ1-3
v_gene: TRBV10-3
d_gene: TRBD1